These 13 T cell receptor beta chains came from one sample sequenced in a study of T cell repertoires in aging, cancer and after chemotherapy. TCR beta rearrangements were amplified from peripheral blood genomic DNA. Multiplex touch-down PCR with TRB-A/B primers amplified rearranged V-D-J TRB sequences. TCRdb ran MiXCR on the multiplex PCR reads and lists one entry per CDR3 protein. The sample lists over 2,000 distinct CDR3 sequences, roughly three fifths occurring once. Source material: blood. The receptors stem from a human donor with a solid tumor.

This chain joins TRBV7-2 and TRBJ2-1; the D call may be TRBD1 or TRBD2 (6 bases each). V was clipped by 1 base and J by 4 bases, with 20 bases between them. Germline V lookup: CDR1 SGHTA, CDR2 FQGNSA. This CDR3 contains 18 residues. The CDR3 sequence is CASSLELGGRGTYNEQFF. CDR3 in DNA: TGTGCCAGCAGCTTAGAGTTAGGGGGGAGAGGGACTTACAATGAGCAGTTCTTC.

This clonotype was recorded a few times. This chain uses TRBV20-1 with TRBJ2-7, with 13 nucleotides matching TRBD2. The V segment lost 0 bases and the J segment 4 bases; nucleotides outside the gene matches: 15. This CDR3 is built from 19 residues. Germline CDR1 and CDR2: DFQATT and SNEGSKA (reference sequence). For the CDR3, the DNA is TGCAGTGCTAGAGATGCGGACAAATACTCGGGACTAGCGGGATACGAGCAGTACTTC. Translation: CSARDADKYSGLAGYEQYF.

V is TRBV9 and J is TRBJ2-2; D is possibly TRBD1 or TRBD2 (5 bases each). V was pared by 4 bases and J by 3 bases, with 13 bases between. The length of the CDR3 is 15 residues. The germline V gene encodes CDR1 SGDLS and CDR2 YYNGEE. The CDR3 coding sequence is TGTGCCAGCAGCCCTCTTGGGGGTTACACCGGGGAGCTGTTTTTT. This codes for CASSPLGGYTGELFF.

The rearrangement joins TRBV7-2 to TRBJ1-2, with D possibly TRBD1 on 5 matching bases. The CDR3 has 15 residues. Deletions cut 1 base from V and 4 bases from J, with 13 bases between. Germline V gene lookup returns CDR1 SGHTA and CDR2 FQGNSA. The CDR3 spells CASSLGGSGAYGYTF. The CDR3 nucleotides are TGTGCCAGCAGCTTAGGTGGGAGTGGGGCCTATGGCTACACCTTC.

The chain links TRBV7-2 to TRBJ2-7, with 9 nucleotides matching TRBD1. The CDR3 covers 14 residues. Germline V CDR1 and CDR2: SGHTA, FQGNSA. Trimming took 0 bases from V and 3 from J; bases not matched to a gene: 0. In DNA, the CDR3 is TGTGCCAGCAGCTTAGCGGGACAGGGCTACGAGCAGTACTTC. Amino acid sequence: CASSLAGQGYEQYF. Full variable domain (remainder filled in from reference TRBV7-2 and TRBJ2-7): GAGVSQSPSNKVTEKGKDVELRCDPISGHTALYWYRQSLGQGLEFLIYFQGNSAPDKSGLPSDRFSAERTGGSVSTLTIQRTQQEDSAVYLCASSLAGQGYEQYFGPGTRLTVT.

The genes are TRBV28 and TRBJ1-2; no firm D call. The CDR3 runs to 13 residues. The V and J ends lost 6 bases and 8 bases respectively, with 16 bases between them. The V gene's germline CDR1 is MDHEN and CDR2 SYDVKM. The chain's CDR3 is CASRENGEGGYTF. The CDR3 DNA is TGTGCCAGCAGGGAGAACGGGGAGGGCGGCTACACCTTC.

The gene calls are TRBV20-1 and TRBJ2-7, with a weak D call TRBD1 (6 bases). From germline, CDR1 is DFQATT and CDR2 SNEGSKA (reference sequence). CDR3 length: 14 amino acids. V was shortened by 0 bases and J by 2 bases, with 11 bases between the two germline ends. CDR3 coding DNA: TGCAGTGCTAGAGACAGGGGTCGGACCTACGAGCAGTACTTC. It codes for CSARDRGRTYEQYF.

This chain's CDR3 is CASSIVGRNTGELFF. The CDR3 DNA reads as TGTGCCAGTAGTATAGTAGGCAGGAACACCGGGGAGCTGTTTTTT. V is TRBV19 and J is TRBJ2-2; D not resolved. V lost 1 base to trimming and J lost 1 base, with 7 bases between them. Germline CDR1 reads LNHDA; CDR2 reads SQIVND (reference sequence). CDR3 size: 15 residues.

This clonotype was seen a few times. This chain uses TRBV29-1 with TRBJ2-5; D is unresolved. Germline lookup yields CDR1 SQVTM and CDR2 ANQGSEA. V was pared by 4 bases and J by 4 bases, with 16 bases between. There are 14 residues in the CDR3. The DNA of the CDR3 is TGCAGCGTTGCCCCGAGGCTATCTGGAGAGACCCAGTACTTC. It specifies CSVAPRLSGETQYF.

This clonotype was recorded only once. V usage is TRBV20-1 and J usage is TRBJ2-1; 10 bases match TRBD2. With V trimmed by 1 base and J by 7 bases, 13 bases remained unmatched. The CDR3 totals 17 residues. CDR1 and CDR2 (germline): DFQATT, SNEGSKA (reference sequence). The CDR3 bases are TGCAGTGCTAGAGTCGCGATTGAAAGCGGGAGGGATAATGAGCAGTTCTTC. This gives the protein CSARVAIESGRDNEQFF.

This clonotype was picked up a small number of times. The V call is TRBV20-1, the J call TRBJ1-2, with D hard to call. The CDR3 loop spans 14 amino acids. The ends were cut back, 1 base at V and 3 bases at J, with 12 bases in the middle. Germline lookup yields CDR1 DFQATT and CDR2 SNEGSKA (reference sequence). This chain's CDR3 is CSARGALRDYGYTF. In nucleotides, the CDR3 is TGCAGTGCTAGAGGCGCTCTAAGGGACTATGGCTACACCTTC.

This sequence joins TRBV28 and TRBJ2-7; D is unresolved. This CDR3 has 12 residues. Between the trimmed V and J ends, which lost 1 base and 5 bases, there was a span of 6 bases. The germline V gene encodes CDR1 MDHEN and CDR2 SYDVKM. The CDR3, as DNA: TGTGCCAGCAGTTTATTAGCAAACGAGCAGTACTTC. Protein sequence: CASSLLANEQYF.

The V call is TRBV15, the J call TRBJ1-1; D gene ambiguous. The CDR3 is 12 residues long. V was clipped by 5 bases and J by 11 bases, with 15 bases between them. Germline CDR1 is LNHNV and CDR2 is YYDKDF (reference sequence). DNA for the CDR3: TGTGCCACCAGCGAAAGGGAGCGGATGGCTTTCTTT. Amino acid sequence: CATSERERMAFF.